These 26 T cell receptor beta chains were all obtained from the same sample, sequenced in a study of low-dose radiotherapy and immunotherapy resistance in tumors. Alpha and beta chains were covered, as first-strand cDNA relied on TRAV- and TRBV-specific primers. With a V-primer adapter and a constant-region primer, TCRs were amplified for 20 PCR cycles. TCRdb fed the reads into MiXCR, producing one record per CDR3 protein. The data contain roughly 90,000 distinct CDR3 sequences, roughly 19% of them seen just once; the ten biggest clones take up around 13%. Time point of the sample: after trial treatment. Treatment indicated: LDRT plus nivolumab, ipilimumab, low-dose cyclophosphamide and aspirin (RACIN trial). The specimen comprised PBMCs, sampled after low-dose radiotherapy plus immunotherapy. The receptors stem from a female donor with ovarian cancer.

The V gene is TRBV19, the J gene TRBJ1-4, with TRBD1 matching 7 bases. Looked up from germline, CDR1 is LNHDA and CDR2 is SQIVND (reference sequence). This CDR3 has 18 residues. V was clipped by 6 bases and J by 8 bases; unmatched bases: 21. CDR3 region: CASRDRRTGLNRKEKLFF. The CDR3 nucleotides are TGTGCCAGTAGGGATCGGCGGACAGGACTCAATCGGAAAGAAAAACTGTTTTTT. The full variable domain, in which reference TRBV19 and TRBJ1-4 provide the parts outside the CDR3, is DGGITQSPKYLFRKEGQNVTLSCEQNLNHDAMYWYRQDPGQGLRLIYYSQIVNDFQKGDIAEGYSVSREKKESFPLTVTSAQKNPTAFYLCASRDRRTGLNRKEKLFFGSGTQLSVL.

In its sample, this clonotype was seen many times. The CDR3 loop reads CASSFNFATTNTGELFF. The CDR3, as DNA: TGTGCCAGCAGCTTTAATTTCGCTACCACGAACACCGGGGAGCTGTTTTTT. The rearrangement uses TRBV7-9 and TRBJ2-2; D ambiguous. Trimming took 3 bases from V and 0 from J, leaving 14 bases between them. Germline V gene lookup returns CDR1 SEHNR and CDR2 FQNEAQ (reference sequence). CDR3 length equals 17 residues.

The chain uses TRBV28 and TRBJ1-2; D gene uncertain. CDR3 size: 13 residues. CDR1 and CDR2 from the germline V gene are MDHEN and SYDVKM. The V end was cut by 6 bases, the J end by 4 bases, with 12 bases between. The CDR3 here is CASRASPTYGYTF. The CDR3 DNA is TGTGCCAGCAGGGCCTCTCCTACCTATGGCTACACCTTC.

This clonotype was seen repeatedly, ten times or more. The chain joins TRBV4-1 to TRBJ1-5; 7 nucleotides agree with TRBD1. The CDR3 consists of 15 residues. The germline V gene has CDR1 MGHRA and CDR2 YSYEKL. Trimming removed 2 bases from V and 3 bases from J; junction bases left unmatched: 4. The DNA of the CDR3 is TGCGCCAGCAGCCAACAAGAGGGGGCCAATCAGCCCCAGCATTTT. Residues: CASSQQEGANQPQHF.

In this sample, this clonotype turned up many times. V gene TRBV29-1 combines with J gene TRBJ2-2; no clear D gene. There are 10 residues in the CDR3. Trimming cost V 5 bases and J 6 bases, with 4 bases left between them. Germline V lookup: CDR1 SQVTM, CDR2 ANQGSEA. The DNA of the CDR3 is TGCAGCGTTTGGTCCGGGGAGCTGTTTTTT. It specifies CSVWSGELFF.

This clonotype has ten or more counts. The CDR3 loop is CASSLRGFSGNNEQFF. The CDR3 nucleotides are TGTGCCAGCAGTTTAAGGGGTTTTTCGGGAAACAATGAGCAGTTCTTC. The rearrangement uses TRBV12-3 or TRBV12-4 and TRBJ2-1; D tentatively reads TRBD1 or TRBD2 (5 bases each). The CDR3 loop spans 16 amino acids. The germline V and J ends were trimmed by 2 bases and 5 bases, with 16 bases remaining between them.

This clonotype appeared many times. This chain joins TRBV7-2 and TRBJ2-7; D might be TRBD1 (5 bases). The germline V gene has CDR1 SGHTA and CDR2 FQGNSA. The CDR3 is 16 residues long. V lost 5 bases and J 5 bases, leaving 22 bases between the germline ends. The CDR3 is CASSLNLAGRSHEQYF. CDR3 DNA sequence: TGTGCCAGCAGCCTAAATCTGGCAGGGCGTTCCCACGAGCAGTACTTC.

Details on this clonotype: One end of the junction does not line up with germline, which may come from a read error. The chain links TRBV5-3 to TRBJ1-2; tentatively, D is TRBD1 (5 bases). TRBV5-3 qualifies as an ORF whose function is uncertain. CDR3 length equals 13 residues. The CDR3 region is CASSLGTRGGYTF. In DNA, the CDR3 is TGTGCCAGCAGCTTGGGGACCCGTGGGGGCTACACCTTC.

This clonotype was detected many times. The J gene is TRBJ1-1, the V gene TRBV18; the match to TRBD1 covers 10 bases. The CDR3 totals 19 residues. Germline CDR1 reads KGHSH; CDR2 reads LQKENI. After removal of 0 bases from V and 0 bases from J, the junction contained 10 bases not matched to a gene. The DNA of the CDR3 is TGTGCCAGCTCACCACCGAGGACAGGGGGAGCCCTTATGAACACTGAAGCTTTCTTT. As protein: CASSPPRTGGALMNTEAFF.

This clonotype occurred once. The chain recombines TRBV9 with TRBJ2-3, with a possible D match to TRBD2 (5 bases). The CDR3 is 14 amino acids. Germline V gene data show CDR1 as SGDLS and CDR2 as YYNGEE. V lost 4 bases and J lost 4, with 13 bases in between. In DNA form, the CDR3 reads TGTGCCAGCAGCCGAGCGGACGGCCCAGATACGCAGTATTTT. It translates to CASSRADGPDTQYF.

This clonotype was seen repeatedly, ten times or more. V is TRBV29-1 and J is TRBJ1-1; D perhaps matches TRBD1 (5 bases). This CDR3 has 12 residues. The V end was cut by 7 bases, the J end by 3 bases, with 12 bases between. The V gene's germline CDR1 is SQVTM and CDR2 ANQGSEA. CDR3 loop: CSGNRRDTEAFF. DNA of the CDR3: TGCAGCGGAAACCGCAGGGACACTGAAGCTTTCTTT.

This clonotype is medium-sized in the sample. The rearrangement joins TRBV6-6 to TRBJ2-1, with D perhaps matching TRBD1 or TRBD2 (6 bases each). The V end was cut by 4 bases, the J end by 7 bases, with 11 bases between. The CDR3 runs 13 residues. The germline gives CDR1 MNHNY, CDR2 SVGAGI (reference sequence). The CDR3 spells CASSLGGINEQFF. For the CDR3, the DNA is TGTGCCAGCAGTTTAGGGGGGATTAATGAGCAGTTCTTC.

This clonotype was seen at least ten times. CDR3 region: CASSQETGANYGYTF. The CDR3 DNA reads TGTGCCAGCAGCCAAGAGACAGGAGCAAACTATGGCTACACCTTC. This chain links TRBV3-1 with TRBJ1-2, with D perhaps matching TRBD1 (6 bases). V shed 0 bases and J shed 2 bases, with 10 bases lying between them. The germline V gene encodes CDR1 LGHDT and CDR2 YNNKEL (reference sequence). The length of the CDR3 is 15 residues.

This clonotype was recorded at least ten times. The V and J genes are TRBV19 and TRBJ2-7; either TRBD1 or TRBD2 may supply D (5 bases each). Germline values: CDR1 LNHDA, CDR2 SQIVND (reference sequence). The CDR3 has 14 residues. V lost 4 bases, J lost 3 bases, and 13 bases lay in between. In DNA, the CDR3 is TGTGCCAGTAGTACCGGGGCAGAGCGCTACGAGCAGTACTTC. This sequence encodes CASSTGAERYEQYF.

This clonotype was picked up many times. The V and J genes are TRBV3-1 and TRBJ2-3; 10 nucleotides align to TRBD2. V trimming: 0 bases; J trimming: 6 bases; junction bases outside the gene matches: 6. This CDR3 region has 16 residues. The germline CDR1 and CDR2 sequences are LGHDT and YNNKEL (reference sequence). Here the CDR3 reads CASSQDGLAAGDTQYF. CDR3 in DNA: TGTGCCAGCAGCCAAGACGGACTAGCGGCGGGGGATACGCAGTATTTT.

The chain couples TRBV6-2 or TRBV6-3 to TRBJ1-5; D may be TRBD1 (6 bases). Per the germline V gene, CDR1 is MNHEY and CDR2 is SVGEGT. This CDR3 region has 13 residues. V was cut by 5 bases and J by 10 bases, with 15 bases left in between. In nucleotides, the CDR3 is TGTGCCAGCAGTAGAGGCCCCGGGACACCCCAGCATTTT. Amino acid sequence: CASSRGPGTPQHF.

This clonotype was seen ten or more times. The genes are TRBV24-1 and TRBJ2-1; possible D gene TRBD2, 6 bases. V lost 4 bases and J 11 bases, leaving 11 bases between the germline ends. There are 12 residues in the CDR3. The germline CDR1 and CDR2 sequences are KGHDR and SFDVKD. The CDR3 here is CATSEPGLKQFF. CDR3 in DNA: TGTGCCACCAGTGAACCGGGACTCAAGCAGTTCTTC.

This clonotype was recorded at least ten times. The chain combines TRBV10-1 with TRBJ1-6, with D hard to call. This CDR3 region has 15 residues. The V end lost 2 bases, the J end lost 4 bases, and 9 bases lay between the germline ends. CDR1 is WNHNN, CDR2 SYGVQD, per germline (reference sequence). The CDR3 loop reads CASSETRRYNSPLHF. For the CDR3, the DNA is TGCGCCAGCAGTGAGACCAGAAGATATAATTCACCCCTCCACTTT.

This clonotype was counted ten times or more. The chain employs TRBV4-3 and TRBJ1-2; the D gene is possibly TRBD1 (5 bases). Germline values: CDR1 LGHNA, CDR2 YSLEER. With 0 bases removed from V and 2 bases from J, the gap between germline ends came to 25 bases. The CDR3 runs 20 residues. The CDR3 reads CASSQEAGTGRVSPNYGYTF. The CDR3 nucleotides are TGCGCCAGCAGCCAAGAAGCTGGCACAGGACGCGTCTCTCCCAACTATGGCTACACCTTC.

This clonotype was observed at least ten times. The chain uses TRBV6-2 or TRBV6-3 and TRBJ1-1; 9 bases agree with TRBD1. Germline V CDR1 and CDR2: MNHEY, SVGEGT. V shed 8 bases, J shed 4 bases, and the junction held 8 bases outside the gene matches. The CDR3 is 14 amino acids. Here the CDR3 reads CASGLDRGSTEAFF. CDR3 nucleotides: TGTGCCAGCGGTTTGGACAGGGGCAGCACTGAAGCTTTCTTT.

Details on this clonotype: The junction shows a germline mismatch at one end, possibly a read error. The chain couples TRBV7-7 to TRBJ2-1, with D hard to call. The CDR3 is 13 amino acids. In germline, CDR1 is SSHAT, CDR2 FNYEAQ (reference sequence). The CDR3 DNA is TGTGCTAGCAGCTTAGCCCCTACTAATGAGCAGTTCTTC. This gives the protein CASSLAPTNEQFF.

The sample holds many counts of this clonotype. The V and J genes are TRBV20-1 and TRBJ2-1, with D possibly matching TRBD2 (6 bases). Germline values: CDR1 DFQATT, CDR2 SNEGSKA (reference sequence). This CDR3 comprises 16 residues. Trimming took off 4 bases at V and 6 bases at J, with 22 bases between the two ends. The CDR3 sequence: CSATSGVAGGANEQFF. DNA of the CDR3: TGCAGTGCTACGTCTGGGGTCGCCGGGGGTGCCAATGAGCAGTTCTTC.

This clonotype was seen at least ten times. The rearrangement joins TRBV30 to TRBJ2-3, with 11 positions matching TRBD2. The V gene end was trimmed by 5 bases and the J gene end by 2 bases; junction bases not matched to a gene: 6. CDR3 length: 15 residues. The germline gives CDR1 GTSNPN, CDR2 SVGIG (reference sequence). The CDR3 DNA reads TGTGCCTGGGGAGGGACTAGCGGTGACACAGATACGCAGTATTTT. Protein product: CAWGGTSGDTDTQYF.

CDR3 amino acids: CAWRDRGQELFF. The CDR3 nucleotides are TGTGCCTGGAGGGACAGGGGGCAGGAACTGTTTTTT. J is TRBJ1-4 and V is TRBV30; TRBD1 matches at 11 bases. V shed 3 bases, J shed 12 bases, and the junction held 3 bases outside the gene matches. Germline values: CDR1 GTSNPN, CDR2 SVGIG (reference sequence). The CDR3 covers 12 residues.

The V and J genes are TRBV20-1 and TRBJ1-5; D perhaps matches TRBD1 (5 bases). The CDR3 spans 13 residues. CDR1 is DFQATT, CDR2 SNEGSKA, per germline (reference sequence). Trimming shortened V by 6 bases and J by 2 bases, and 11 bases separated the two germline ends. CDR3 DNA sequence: TGCAGTGCCGGGCTGGGGGGCAATCAGCCCCAGCATTTT. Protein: CSAGLGGNQPQHF.

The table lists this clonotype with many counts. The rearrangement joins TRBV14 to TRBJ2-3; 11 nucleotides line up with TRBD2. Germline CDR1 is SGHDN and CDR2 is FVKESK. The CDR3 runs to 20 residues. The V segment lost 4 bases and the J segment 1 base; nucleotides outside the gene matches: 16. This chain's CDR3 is CASSPLGRASGRRGTDTQYF. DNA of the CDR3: TGTGCCAGCAGCCCCCTCGGGAGGGCTAGCGGGAGGAGGGGCACAGATACGCAGTATTTT.